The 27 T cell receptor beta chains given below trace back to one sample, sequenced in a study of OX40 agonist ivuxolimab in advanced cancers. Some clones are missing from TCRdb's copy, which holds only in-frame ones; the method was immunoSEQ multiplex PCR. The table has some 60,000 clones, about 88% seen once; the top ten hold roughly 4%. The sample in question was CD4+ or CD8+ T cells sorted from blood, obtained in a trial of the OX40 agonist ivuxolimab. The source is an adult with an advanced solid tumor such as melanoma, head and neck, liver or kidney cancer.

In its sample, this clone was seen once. The CDR3 is CASSDYNQPQHF. The CDR3 region has the DNA TGTGCCAGCAGCGATTACAATCAGCCCCAGCATTTT. V and J are TRBV7-2 and TRBJ1-5, with unresolved D. Germline V lookup: CDR1 SGHTA, CDR2 FQGNSA. V lost 5 bases and J 3 bases, leaving 5 bases between the germline ends. CDR3 length equals 12 residues.

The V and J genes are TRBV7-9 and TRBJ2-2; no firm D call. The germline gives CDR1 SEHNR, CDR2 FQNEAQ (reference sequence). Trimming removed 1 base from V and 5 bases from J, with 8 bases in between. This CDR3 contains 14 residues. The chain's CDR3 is CASSLGEGTGELFF. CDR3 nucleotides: TGTGCCAGCAGCTTAGGGGAAGGGACCGGGGAGCTGTTTTTT.

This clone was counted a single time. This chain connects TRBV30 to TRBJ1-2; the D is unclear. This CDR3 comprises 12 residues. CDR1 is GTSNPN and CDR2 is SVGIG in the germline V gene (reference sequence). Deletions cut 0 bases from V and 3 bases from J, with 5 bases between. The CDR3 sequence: CAWSVSHYGYTF. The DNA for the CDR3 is TGTGCCTGGAGTGTATCCCACTATGGCTACACCTTC. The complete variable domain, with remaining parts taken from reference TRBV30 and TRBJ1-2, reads SQTIHQWPATLVQPVGSPLSLECTVEGTSNPNLYWYRQAAGRGLQLLFYSVGIGQISSEVPQNLSASRPQDRQFILSSKKLLLSDSGFYLCAWSVSHYGYTFGSGTRLTVV.

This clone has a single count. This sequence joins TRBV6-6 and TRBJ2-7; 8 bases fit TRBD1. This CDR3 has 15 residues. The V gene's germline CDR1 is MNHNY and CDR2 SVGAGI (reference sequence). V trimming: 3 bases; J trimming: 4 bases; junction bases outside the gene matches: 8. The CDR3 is CASSYRGQGAYEQYF. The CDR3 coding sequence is TGTGCCAGCAGTTATCGCGGGCAGGGGGCTTACGAGCAGTACTTC.

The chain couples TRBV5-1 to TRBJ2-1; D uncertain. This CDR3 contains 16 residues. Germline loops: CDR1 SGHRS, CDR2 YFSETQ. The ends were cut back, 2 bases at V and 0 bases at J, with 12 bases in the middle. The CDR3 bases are TGCGCCAGCAGCTTATCTAGAGCATCCTCCTACAATGAGCAGTTCTTC. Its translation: CASSLSRASSYNEQFF.

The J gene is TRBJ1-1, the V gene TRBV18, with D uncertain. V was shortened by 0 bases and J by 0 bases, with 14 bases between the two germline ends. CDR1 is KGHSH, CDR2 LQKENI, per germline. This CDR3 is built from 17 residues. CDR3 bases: TGTGCCAGCTCACCACCTACTCGAGGTACCCTGAACACTGAAGCTTTCTTT. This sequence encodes CASSPPTRGTLNTEAFF.

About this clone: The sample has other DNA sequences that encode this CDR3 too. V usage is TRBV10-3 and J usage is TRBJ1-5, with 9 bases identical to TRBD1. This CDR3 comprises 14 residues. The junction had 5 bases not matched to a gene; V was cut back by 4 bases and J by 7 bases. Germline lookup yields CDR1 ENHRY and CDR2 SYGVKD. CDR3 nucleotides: TGTGCCATCAGTGGGGGACAGGGCGGGCAGCCCCAGCATTTT. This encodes CAISGGQGGQPQHF.

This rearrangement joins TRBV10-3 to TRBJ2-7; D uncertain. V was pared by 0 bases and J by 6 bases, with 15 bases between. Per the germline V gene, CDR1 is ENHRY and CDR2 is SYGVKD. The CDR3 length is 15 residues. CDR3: CAISESEASVSEQYF. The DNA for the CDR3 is TGTGCCATCAGTGAGTCGGAAGCCTCTGTGAGCGAGCAGTACTTC.

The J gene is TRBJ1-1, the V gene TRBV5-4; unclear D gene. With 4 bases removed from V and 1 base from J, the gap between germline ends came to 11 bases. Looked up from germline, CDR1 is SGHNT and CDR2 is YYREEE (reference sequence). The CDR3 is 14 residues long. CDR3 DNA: TGTGCCAGCAGCCCTGACGGCAAGAACACTGAAGCTTTCTTT. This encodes CASSPDGKNTEAFF.

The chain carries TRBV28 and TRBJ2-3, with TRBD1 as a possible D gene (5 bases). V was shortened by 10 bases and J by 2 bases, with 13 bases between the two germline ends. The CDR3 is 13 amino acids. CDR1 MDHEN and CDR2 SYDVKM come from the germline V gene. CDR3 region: CAISTANTDTQYF. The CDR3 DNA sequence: TGTGCCATCTCGACAGCTAACACAGATACGCAGTATTTT.

CDR3 nucleotides: TGCGCCAGCAGCTTGGGGGGCTCGGCGGGGGGCCCCCAAGAGACCCAGTACTTC. Protein: CASSLGGSAGGPQETQYF. The rearrangement uses TRBV5-1 and TRBJ2-5; 8 nucleotides match TRBD2. The J segment lost 1 base and the V segment lost 0 bases, leaving 11 bases of the junction unmatched. Germline values: CDR1 SGHRS, CDR2 YFSETQ. The length of the CDR3 is 18 residues. Looking up the rest from reference TRBV5-1 and TRBJ2-5 gives the full variable domain: KAGVTQTPRYLIKTRGQQVTLSCSPISGHRSVSWYQQTPGQGLQFLFEYFSETQRNKGNFPGRFSGRQFSNSRSEMNVSTLELGDSALYLCASSLGGSAGGPQETQYFGPGTRLLVL.

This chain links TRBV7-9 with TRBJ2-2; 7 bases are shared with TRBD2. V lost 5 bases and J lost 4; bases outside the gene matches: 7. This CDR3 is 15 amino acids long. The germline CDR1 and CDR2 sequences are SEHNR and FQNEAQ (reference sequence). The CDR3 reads CASSLNGGTTGELFF. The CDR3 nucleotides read TGTGCCAGCAGCCTAAACGGGGGGACCACCGGGGAGCTGTTTTTT.

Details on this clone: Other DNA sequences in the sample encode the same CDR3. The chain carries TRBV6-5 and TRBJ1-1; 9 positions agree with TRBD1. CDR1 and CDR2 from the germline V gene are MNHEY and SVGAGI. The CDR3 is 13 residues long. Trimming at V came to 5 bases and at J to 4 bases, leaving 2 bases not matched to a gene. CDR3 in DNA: TGTGCCAGCAGTCGACAGGGGGGCACTGAAGCTTTCTTT. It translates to CASSRQGGTEAFF.

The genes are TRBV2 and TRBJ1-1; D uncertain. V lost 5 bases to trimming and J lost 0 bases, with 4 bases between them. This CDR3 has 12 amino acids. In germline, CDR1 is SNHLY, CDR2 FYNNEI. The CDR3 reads CASSTMNTEAFF. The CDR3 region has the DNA TGTGCCAGCAGTACGATGAACACTGAAGCTTTCTTT.

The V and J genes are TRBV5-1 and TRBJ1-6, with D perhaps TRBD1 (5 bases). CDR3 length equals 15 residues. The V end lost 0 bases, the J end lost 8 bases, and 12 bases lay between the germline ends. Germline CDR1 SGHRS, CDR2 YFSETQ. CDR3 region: CASSLGRVGDSPLHF. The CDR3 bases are TGCGCCAGCAGCTTGGGCAGGGTTGGGGATTCACCCCTCCACTTT.

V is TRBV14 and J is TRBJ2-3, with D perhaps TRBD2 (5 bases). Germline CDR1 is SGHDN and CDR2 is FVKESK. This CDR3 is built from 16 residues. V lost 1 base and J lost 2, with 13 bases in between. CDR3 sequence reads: CASSQGTPRPTDTQYF. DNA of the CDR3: TGTGCCAGCAGCCAAGGGACTCCCCGACCCACAGATACGCAGTATTTT.

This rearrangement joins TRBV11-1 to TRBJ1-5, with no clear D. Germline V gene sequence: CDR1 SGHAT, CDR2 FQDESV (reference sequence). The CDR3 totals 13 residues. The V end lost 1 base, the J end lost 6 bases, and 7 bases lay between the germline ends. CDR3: CASSLEVGQPQHF. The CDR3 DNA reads TGTGCCAGCAGCTTAGAGGTGGGTCAGCCCCAGCATTTT.

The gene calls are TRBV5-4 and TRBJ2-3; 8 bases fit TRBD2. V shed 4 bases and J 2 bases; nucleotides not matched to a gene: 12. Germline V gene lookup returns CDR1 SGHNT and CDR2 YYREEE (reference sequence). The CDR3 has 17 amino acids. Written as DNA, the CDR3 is TGTGCCAGCAGCCGCAGCGGGGGACCGTTATTCACAGATACGCAGTATTTT. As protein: CASSRSGGPLFTDTQYF.

The CDR3 region is CAWESFHYGYTF. CDR3 nucleotides: TGTGCCTGGGAATCTTTCCACTATGGCTACACCTTC. The V gene is TRBV30, the J gene TRBJ1-2; D gene uncertain. With 5 bases removed from V and 3 bases from J, the gap between germline ends came to 10 bases. The CDR3 runs to 12 residues. The V gene's germline CDR1 is GTSNPN and CDR2 SVGIG (reference sequence).

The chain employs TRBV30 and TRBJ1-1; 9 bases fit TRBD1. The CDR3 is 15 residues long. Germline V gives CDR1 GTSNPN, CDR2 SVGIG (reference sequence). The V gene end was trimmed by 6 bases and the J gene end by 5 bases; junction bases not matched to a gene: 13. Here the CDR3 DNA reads TGTGCCTGCATCGCCCCCGGACAGGGGAAAACTGAAGCTTTCTTT. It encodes CACIAPGQGKTEAFF. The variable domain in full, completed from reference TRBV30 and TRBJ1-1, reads SQTIHQWPATLVQPVGSPLSLECTVEGTSNPNLYWYRQAAGRGLQLLFYSVGIGQISSEVPQNLSASRPQDRQFILSSKKLLLSDSGFYLCACIAPGQGKTEAFFGQGTRLTVV.

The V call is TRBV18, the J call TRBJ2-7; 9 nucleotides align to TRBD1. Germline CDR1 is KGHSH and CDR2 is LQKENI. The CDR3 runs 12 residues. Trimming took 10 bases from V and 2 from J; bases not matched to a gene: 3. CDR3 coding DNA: TGTGCCACCGGGACAGGGACCTACGAGCAGTACTTC. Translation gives CATGTGTYEQYF. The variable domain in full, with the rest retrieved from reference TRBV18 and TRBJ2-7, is NAGVMQNPRHLVRRRGQEARLRCSPMKGHSHVYWYRQLPEEGLKFMVYLQKENIIDESGMPKERFSAEFPKEGPSILRIQQVVRGDSAAYFCATGTGTYEQYFGPGTRLTVT.

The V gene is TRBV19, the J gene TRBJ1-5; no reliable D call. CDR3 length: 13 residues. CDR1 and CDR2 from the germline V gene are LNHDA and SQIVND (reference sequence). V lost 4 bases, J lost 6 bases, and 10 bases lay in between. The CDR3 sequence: CASSSPGVQPQHF. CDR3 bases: TGTGCCAGTAGTAGCCCGGGAGTTCAGCCCCAGCATTTT.

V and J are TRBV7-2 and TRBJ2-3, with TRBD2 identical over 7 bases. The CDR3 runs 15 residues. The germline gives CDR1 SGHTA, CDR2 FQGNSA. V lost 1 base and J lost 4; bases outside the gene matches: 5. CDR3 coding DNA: TGTGCCAGCAGCTTAGGGGGGGGTCGGTCAGATACGCAGTATTTT. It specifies CASSLGGGRSDTQYF.

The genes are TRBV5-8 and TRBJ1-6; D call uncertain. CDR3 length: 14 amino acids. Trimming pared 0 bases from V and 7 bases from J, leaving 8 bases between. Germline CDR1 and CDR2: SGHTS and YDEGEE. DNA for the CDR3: TGTGCCAGCAGCTTGGGTGCGGCGAATTCACCCCTCCACTTT. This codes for CASSLGAANSPLHF. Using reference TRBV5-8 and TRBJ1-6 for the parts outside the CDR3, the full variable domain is EAGVTQSPTHLIKTRGQQATLRCSPISGHTSVYWYQQALGLGLQFLLWYDEGEERNRGNFPPRFSGRQFPNYSSELNVNALELEDSALYLCASSLGAANSPLHFGNGTRLTVT.

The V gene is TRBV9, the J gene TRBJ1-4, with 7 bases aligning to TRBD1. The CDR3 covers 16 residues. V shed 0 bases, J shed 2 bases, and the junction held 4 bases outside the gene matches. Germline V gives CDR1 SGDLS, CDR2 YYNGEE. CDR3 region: CASSVAQGGTNEKLFF. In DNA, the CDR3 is TGTGCCAGCAGCGTAGCCCAGGGGGGCACTAATGAAAAACTGTTTTTT.

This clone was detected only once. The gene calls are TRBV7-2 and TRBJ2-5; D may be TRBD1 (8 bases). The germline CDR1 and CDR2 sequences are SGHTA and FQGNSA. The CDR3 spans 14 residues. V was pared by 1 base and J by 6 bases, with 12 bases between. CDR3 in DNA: TGTGCCAGCAGCTTAGACAGGGGGGGGAAGACCCAGTACTTC. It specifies CASSLDRGGKTQYF.

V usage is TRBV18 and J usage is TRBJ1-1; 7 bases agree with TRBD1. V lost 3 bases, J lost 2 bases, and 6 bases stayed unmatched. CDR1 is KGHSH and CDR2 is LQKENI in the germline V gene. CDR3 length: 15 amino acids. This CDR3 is CASSPTTGANTEAFF. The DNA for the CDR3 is TGTGCCAGCTCACCGACCACAGGGGCTAACACTGAAGCTTTCTTT.